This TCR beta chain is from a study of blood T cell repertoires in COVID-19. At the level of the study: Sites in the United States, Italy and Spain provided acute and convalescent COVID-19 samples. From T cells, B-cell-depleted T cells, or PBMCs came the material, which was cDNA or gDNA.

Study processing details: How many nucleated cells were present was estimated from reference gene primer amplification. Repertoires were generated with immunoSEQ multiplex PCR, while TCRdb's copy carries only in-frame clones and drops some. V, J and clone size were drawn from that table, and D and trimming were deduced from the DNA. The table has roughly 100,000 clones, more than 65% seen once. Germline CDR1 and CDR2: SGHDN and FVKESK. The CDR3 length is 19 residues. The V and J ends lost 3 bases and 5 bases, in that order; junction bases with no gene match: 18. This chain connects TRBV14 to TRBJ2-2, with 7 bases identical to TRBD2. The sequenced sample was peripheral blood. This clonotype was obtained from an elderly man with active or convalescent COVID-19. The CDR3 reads CASSQVGRLARFSTGELFF. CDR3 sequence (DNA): TGTGCCAGCAGCCAGGTAGGCCGACTAGCTAGATTTAGTACCGGGGAGCTGTTTTTT.